The rows below give T cell receptor beta chains drawn from one sample of a study of cytotoxic CD8 clonotypes in ibrutinib-treated CLL. The repertoire was sequenced with immunoSEQ multiplex PCR; TCRdb's copy has only in-frame clones and lacks some. The repertoire holds 270,000 or so clones, with roughly four fifths as singletons. The source material was PBMCs, sampled at disease progression, from a patient treated with ibrutinib. These receptors were collected from a human donor with chronic lymphocytic leukemia. Each CDR3 is given with its conserved first and last residue. D genes are given only for firm matches. A clone size is listed for some rows: how often the clone was seen (once, few, many), or a class if it is expanded.

v_call	clone_size	cdr3_length	j_call	d_call	cdr3_aa	cdr3_nt
TRBV18	few	13	TRBJ1-6	NA	CASSPEGVSPLHF	TGTGCCAGCTCACCCGAAGGGGTTTCACCCCTCCACTTT
TRBV11-2	few	14	TRBJ1-1	NA	CASSLAYAGTEAFF	TGTGCCAGCAGCTTAGCCTATGCGGGCACTGAAGCTTTCTTT
TRBV12-5	few	16	TRBJ2-1	TRBD2	CASGPQLAGGRGEQFF	TGTGCTAGTGGTCCACAGCTAGCGGGGGGGAGAGGTGAGCAGTTCTTC
TRBV7-8	NA	13	TRBJ2-1	NA	CASSLSSYNEQFF	TGTGCCAGCAGCTTAAGCTCCTACAATGAGCAGTTCTTC
TRBV15	NA	15	TRBJ2-3	TRBD2	CATSNQVTSIDTQYF	TGTGCCACCAGCAATCAGGTGACTAGCATAGATACGCAGTATTTT
TRBV12-5	NA	19	TRBJ2-1	TRBD2	CASGLALGIAGGFYNEQFF	TGTGCTAGTGGTTTGGCCCTGGGGATAGCGGGAGGGTTTTACAATGAGCAGTTCTTC
TRBV28	NA	19	TRBJ2-6	NA	CASSLMAGQSLSGANVLTF	TGTGCCAGCAGTTTAATGGCGGGACAGTCCCTCTCTGGGGCCAACGTCCTGACTTTC
TRBV19	NA	14	TRBJ2-7	TRBD2	CASRKRTSGYEQYF	TGTGCCAGTAGAAAACGGACTAGCGGCTACGAGCAGTACTTC
TRBV29-1	once	13	TRBJ2-2	NA	CSVRATGPGELFF	TGCAGCGTTAGAGCTACAGGGCCGGGGGAGCTGTTTTTT
TRBV9	NA	14	TRBJ2-7	NA	CASSVSDWPYEQYF	TGTGCCAGCAGCGTATCTGACTGGCCCTACGAGCAGTACTTC
TRBV9	few	16	TRBJ1-3	NA	CASSAGQGTLGNTIYF	TGTGCCAGCAGCGCCGGACAAGGGACTTTGGGAAACACCATATATTTT
TRBV21-1	NA	15	TRBJ1-1	NA	CASSYNSPGGPEAFF	TGTGCCAGCAGCTACAATAGCCCAGGGGGTCCTGAAGCTTTCTTT
TRBV7-6	NA	18	TRBJ2-2	NA	CASSLVIGGLTNTGELFF	TGTGCCAGCAGCTTAGTGATCGGGGGGCTAACGAACACCGGGGAGCTGTTTTTT
TRBV4-1	NA	15	TRBJ2-5	NA	CASSQNPGQQETQYF	TGCGCCAGCAGCCAAAACCCTGGACAGCAAGAGACCCAGTACTTC
TRBV6-5	few	15	TRBJ2-2	NA	CASSPWGAHTGELFF	TGTGCCAGCAGTCCCTGGGGGGCCCACACCGGGGAGCTGTTTTTT
TRBV25-1	few	12	TRBJ2-7	TRBD2	CASGLANYEQYF	TGTGCCAGCGGACTAGCGAACTACGAGCAGTACTTC
TRBV9	NA	14	TRBJ2-3	TRBD1	CASTMTGGTDTQYF	TGTGCCAGCACGATGACAGGGGGGACAGATACGCAGTATTTT
TRBV9	NA	15	TRBJ1-2	TRBD1	CASSVRGQGARGYTF	TGTGCCAGCAGCGTACGGGGACAGGGGGCTCGTGGCTACACCTTC
TRBV6-5	NA	13	TRBJ1-1	NA	CASSYSRPAEAFF	TGTGCCAGCAGTTACTCTAGGCCAGCTGAAGCTTTCTTT
TRBV7-8	NA	15	TRBJ2-3	NA	CASSSYRIPGDTQYF	TGTGCCAGCAGCTCTTACCGAATTCCGGGAGATACGCAGTATTTT
TRBV10-3	NA	12	TRBJ2-7	TRBD2	CATRLAPNEQYF	TGTGCCACTAGACTAGCCCCTAATGAGCAGTACTTC
TRBV28	NA	16	TRBJ2-3	TRBD1	CASSWGGTGGADTQYF	TGTGCCAGCAGTTGGGGAGGGACAGGGGGCGCAGATACGCAGTATTTT
TRBV5-1	NA	12	TRBJ1-2	NA	CASSLRMGGYTF	TGCGCCAGCAGCTTACGGATGGGAGGCTACACCTTC
TRBV12-5	NA	14	TRBJ1-5	TRBD1	CASGPGTGNQPQHF	TGTGCTAGTGGTCCCGGGACAGGGAATCAGCCCCAGCATTTT
TRBV4-3	NA	14	TRBJ2-7	NA	CASSQSGTAYEQYF	TGCGCCAGCAGCCAATCCGGGACGGCCTACGAGCAGTACTTC
TRBV29-1	NA	13	TRBJ2-1	NA	CSVEGRRINEQFF	TGCAGCGTTGAGGGTAGGCGGATAAATGAGCAGTTCTTC
TRBV5-1	NA	16	TRBJ2-5	NA	CASSLRTVILQETQYF	TGCGCCAGCAGCTTACGGACGGTCATTCTTCAAGAGACCCAGTACTTC
TRBV19	NA	14	TRBJ1-2	NA	CASSIAVANYGYTF	TGTGCCAGTAGTATAGCGGTTGCTAACTATGGCTACACCTTC
TRBV10-3	NA	16	TRBJ2-7	TRBD2	CAISDLGRGPKYEQYF	TGTGCCATCAGTGACCTCGGGAGGGGTCCGAAATACGAGCAGTACTTC
TRBV6-1	few	11	TRBJ1-5	NA	CASSDLAPQHF	TGTGCCAGCAGTGACCTTGCGCCCCAGCATTTT
TRBV28	NA	18	TRBJ2-7	NA	CASSLPTGRGIIRYEQYF	TGTGCCAGCAGTTTACCAACTGGGCGAGGGATTATTCGGTACGAGCAGTACTTC
TRBV5-1	few	14	TRBJ1-2	NA	CASSLGGANYGYTF	TGCGCCAGCAGCTTGGGGGGTGCGAACTATGGCTACACCTTC
TRBV28	NA	18	TRBJ1-4	TRBD1	CASSLWTRDRPTNEKLFF	TGTGCCAGCAGTTTATGGACCCGGGACAGACCAACTAATGAAAAACTGTTTTTT
TRBV7-9	NA	14	TRBJ1-5	NA	CASSLGGGNQPQHF	TGTGCCAGCAGCTTAGGCGGGGGCAATCAGCCCCAGCATTTT
TRBV12-5	NA	18	TRBJ2-1	TRBD2	CASGLYLAGAWGYNEQFF	TGTGCTAGTGGTTTGTACCTAGCGGGAGCGTGGGGGTACAATGAGCAGTTCTTC
TRBV29-1	NA	12	TRBJ2-1	NA	CSVVSGFNEQFF	TGCAGCGTTGTATCGGGGTTCAATGAGCAGTTCTTC